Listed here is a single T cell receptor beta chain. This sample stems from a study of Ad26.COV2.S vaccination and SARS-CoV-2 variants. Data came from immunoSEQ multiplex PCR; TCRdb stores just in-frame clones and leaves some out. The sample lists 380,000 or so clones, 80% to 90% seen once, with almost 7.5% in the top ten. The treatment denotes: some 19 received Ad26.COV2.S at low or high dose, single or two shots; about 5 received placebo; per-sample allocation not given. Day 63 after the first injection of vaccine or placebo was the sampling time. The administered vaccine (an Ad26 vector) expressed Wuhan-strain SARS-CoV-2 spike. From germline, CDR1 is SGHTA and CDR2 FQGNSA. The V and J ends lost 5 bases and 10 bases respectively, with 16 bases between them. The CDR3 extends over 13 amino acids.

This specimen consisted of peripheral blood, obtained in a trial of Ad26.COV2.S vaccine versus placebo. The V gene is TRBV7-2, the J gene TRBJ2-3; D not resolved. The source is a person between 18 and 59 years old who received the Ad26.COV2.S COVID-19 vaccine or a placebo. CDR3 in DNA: TGTGCCAGCAGCCCCCCAGAATCCTGGGCGCAGTATTTT. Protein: CASSPPESWAQYF.